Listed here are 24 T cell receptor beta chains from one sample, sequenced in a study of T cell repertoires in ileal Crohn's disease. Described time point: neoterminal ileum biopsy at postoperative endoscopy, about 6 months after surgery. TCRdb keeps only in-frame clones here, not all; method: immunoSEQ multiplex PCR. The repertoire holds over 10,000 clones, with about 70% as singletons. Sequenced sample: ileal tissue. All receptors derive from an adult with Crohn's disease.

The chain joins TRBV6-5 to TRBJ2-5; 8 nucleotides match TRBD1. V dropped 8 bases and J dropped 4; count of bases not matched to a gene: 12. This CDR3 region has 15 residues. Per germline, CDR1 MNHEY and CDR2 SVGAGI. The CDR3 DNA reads TGTGCCAGCGCCCAAAGACAGGGGATCCGAGAGACCCAGTACTTC. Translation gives CASAQRQGIRETQYF.

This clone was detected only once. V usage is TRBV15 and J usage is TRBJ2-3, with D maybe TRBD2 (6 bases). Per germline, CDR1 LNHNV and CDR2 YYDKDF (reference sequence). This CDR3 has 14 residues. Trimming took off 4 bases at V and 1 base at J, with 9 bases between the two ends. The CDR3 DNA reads TGTGCCACCAGCACAGGAGGGGGCACAGATACGCAGTATTTT. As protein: CATSTGGGTDTQYF.

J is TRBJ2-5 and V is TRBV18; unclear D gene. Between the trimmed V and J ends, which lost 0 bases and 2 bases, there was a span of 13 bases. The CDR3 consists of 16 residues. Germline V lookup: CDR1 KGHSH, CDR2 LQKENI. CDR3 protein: CASSPPRREAQETQYF. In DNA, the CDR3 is TGTGCCAGCTCACCACCCAGGAGAGAAGCGCAAGAGACCCAGTACTTC. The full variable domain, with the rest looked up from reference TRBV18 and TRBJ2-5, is NAGVMQNPRHLVRRRGQEARLRCSPMKGHSHVYWYRQLPEEGLKFMVYLQKENIIDESGMPKERFSAEFPKEGPSILRIQQVVRGDSAAYFCASSPPRREAQETQYFGPGTRLLVL.

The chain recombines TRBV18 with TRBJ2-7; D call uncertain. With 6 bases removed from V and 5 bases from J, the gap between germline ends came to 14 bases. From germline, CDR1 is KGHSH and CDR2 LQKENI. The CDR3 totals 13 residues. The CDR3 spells CASSPLLGNEQYF. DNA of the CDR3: TGTGCCAGCTCCCCGTTGTTGGGGAACGAGCAGTACTTC.

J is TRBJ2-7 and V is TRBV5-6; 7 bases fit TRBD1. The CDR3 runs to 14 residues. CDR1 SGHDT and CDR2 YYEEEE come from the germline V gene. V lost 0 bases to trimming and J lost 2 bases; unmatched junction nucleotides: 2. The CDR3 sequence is CASSLGTGTYEQYF. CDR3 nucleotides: TGTGCCAGCAGCTTGGGGACAGGAACCTACGAGCAGTACTTC.

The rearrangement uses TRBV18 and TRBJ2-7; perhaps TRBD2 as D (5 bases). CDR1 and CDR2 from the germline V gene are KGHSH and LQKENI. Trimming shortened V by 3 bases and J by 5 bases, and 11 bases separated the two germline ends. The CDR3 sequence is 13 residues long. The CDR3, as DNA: TGTGCCAGCTCACCCCATCGGGGAAACGAGCAGTACTTC. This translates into CASSPHRGNEQYF.

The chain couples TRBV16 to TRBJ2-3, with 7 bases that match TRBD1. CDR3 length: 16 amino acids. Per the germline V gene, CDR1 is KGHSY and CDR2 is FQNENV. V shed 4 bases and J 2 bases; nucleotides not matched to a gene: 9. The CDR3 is CASSPPTGQLTDTQYF. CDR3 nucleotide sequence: TGTGCCAGCAGCCCTCCGACAGGGCAGCTCACAGATACGCAGTATTTT.

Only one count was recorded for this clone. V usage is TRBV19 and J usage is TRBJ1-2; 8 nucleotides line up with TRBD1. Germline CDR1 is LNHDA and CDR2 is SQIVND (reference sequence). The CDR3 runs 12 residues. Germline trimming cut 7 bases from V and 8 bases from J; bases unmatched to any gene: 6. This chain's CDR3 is CASTTGVTGYTF. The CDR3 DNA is TGTGCCAGTACGACAGGGGTGACCGGCTACACCTTC.

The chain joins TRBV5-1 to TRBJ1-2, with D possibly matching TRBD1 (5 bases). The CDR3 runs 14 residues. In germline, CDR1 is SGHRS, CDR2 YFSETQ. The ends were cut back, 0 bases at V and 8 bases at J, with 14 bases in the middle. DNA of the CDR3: TGCGCCAGCAGCTTGGATCCAGGGATGCCCGGCTACACCTTC. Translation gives CASSLDPGMPGYTF.

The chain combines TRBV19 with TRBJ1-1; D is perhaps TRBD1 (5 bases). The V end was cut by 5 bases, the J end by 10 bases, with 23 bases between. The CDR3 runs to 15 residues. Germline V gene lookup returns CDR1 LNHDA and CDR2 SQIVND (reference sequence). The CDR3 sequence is CASSGDRDSSLGAFF. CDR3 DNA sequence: TGTGCCAGTAGTGGGGACCGGGACTCCTCCCTTGGAGCTTTCTTT. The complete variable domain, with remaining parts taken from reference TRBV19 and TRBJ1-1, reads DGGITQSPKYLFRKEGQNVTLSCEQNLNHDAMYWYRQDPGQGLRLIYYSQIVNDFQKGDIAEGYSVSREKKESFPLTVTSAQKNPTAFYLCASSGDRDSSLGAFFGQGTRLTVV.

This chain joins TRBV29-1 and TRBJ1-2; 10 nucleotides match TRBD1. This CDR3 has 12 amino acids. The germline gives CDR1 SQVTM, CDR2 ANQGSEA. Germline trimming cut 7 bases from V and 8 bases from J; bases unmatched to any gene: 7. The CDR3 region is CSAGGQGNGYTF. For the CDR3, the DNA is TGCAGCGCAGGGGGACAGGGGAACGGCTACACCTTC. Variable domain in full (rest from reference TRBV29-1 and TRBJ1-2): SAVISQKPSRDICQRGTSLTIQCQVDSQVTMMFWYRQQPGQSLTLIATANQGSEATYESGFVIDKFPISRPNLTFSTLTVSNMSPEDSSIYLCSAGGQGNGYTFGSGTRLTVV.

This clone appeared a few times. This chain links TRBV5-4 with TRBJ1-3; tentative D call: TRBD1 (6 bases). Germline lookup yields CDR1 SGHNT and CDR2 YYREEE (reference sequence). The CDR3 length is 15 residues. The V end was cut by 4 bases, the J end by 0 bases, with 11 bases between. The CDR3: CASSEDSFSGNTIYF. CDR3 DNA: TGTGCCAGCAGCGAGGACAGTTTCTCTGGAAACACCATATATTTT.

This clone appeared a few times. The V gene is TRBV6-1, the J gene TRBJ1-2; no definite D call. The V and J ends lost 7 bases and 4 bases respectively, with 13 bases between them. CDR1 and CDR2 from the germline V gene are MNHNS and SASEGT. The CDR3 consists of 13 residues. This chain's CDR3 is CASNPSGSYGYTF. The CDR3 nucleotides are TGTGCCAGCAACCCTAGCGGGAGCTATGGCTACACCTTC.

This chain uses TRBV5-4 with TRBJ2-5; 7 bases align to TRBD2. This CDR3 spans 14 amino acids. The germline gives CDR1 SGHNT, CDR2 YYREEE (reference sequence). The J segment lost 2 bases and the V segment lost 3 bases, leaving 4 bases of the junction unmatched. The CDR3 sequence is CASSSGLVQETQYF. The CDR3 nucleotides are TGTGCCAGCAGCTCCGGACTAGTACAAGAGACCCAGTACTTC.

The CDR3 nucleotides read TGCGCCAGCAGTGTTCAGGGCGACACCGGGGAGCTGTTTTTT. It encodes CASSVQGDTGELFF. The V gene is TRBV10-2, the J gene TRBJ2-2; perhaps TRBD1 as D (5 bases). From germline, CDR1 is WSHSY and CDR2 SAAADI. The ends were cut back, 4 bases at V and 3 bases at J, with 9 bases in the middle. CDR3 length: 14 residues.

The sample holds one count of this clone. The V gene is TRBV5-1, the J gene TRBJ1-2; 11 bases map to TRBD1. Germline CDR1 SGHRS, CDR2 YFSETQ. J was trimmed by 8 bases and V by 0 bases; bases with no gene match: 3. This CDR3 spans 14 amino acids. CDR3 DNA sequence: TGCGCCAGCAGCTTGGGGACAGGGGGCCAGGGCTACACCTTC. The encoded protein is CASSLGTGGQGYTF.

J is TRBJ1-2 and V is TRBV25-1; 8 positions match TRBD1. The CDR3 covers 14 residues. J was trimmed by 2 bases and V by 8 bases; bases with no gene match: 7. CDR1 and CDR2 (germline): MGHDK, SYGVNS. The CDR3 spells CASSGQGPNYGYTF. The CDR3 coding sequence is TGTGCCAGCTCTGGACAGGGACCGAACTATGGCTACACCTTC.

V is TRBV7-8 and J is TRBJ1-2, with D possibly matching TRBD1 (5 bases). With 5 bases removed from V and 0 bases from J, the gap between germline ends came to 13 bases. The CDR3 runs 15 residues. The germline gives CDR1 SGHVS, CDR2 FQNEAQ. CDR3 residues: CASSKTEIANYGYTF. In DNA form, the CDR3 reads TGTGCCAGCAGCAAGACAGAAATAGCTAACTATGGCTACACCTTC.

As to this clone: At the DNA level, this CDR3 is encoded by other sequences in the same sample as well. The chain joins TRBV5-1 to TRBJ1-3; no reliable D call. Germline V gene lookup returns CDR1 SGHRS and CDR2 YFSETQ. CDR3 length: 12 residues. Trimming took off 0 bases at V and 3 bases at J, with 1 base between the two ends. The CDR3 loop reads CASSLDGNTIYF. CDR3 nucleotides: TGCGCCAGCAGCTTGGATGGAAACACCATATATTTT.

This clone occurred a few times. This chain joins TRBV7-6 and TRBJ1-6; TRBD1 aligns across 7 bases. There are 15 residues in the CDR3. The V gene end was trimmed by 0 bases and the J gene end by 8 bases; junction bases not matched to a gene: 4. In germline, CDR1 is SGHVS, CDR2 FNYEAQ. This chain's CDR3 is CASSLAYRGDSPLHF. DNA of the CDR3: TGTGCCAGCAGCTTAGCGTACAGGGGTGATTCACCCCTCCACTTT.

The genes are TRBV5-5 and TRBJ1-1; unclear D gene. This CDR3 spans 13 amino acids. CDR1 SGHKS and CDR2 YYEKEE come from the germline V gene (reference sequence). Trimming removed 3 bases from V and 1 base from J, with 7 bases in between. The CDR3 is CASSWAENTEAFF. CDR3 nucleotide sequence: TGTGCCAGCAGCTGGGCGGAGAACACTGAAGCTTTCTTT.

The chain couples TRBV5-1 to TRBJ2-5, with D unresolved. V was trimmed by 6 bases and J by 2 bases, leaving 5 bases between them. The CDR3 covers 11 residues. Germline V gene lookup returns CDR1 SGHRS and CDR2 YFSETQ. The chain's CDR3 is CASKTQETQYF. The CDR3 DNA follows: TGCGCCAGCAAAACTCAAGAGACCCAGTACTTC. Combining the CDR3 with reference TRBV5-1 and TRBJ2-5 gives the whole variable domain KAGVTQTPRYLIKTRGQQVTLSCSPISGHRSVSWYQQTPGQGLQFLFEYFSETQRNKGNFPGRFSGRQFSNSRSEMNVSTLELGDSALYLCASKTQETQYFGPGTRLLVL.

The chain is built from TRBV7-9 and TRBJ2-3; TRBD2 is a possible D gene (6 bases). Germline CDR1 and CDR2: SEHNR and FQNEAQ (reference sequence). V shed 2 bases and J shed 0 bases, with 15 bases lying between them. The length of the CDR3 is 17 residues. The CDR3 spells CASSLSAGAGSTDTQYF. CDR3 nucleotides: TGTGCCAGCAGCTTATCCGCCGGAGCGGGCAGCACAGATACGCAGTATTTT.

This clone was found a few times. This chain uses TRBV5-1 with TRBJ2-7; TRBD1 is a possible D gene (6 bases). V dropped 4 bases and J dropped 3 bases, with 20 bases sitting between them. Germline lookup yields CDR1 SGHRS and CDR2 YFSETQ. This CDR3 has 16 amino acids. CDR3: CASSDASRAGDYEQYF. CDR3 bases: TGCGCCAGCAGCGACGCGTCCAGGGCAGGGGACTACGAGCAGTACTTC.